This entry lists 13 T cell receptor beta chains sequenced from one sample in a study of blood T cell repertoires in COVID-19 (dated by TCRdb to about 2020). The library was prepared using the immunoSEQ multiplex PCR assay. The table was pulled from immuneACCESS by TCRdb, which kept in-frame rearrangements only. Such tables lose some clones; where checked, under half of the loss comes from unresolved V genes, and the rest has no known cause. The sample includes about 170,000 clones, with about four fifths observed a single time. The ten largest clones capture 3.6% of the sample. Sequencing input: PBMCs or T cells enriched from blood (not recorded which). These receptors were taken from a woman aged 50 to 60 in a cohort exposed to, infected with or recovered from COVID-19 (not recorded which).

This chain connects TRBV19 to TRBJ2-6; a weak D match, TRBD2 (5 bases). This CDR3 has 16 residues. From germline, CDR1 is LNHDA and CDR2 SQIVND (reference sequence). The V gene lost 6 bases and the J gene lost 2 bases, with 14 bases spanning the gap. The CDR3 nucleotides are TGTGCCAGTAGCATGCGTGGAGGCACTGGGGCCAACGTCCTGACTTTC. This translates into CASSMRGGTGANVLTF.

This chain joins TRBV7-2 and TRBJ2-7, with D perhaps TRBD1 (5 bases). V dropped 2 bases and J dropped 3 bases, with 11 bases sitting between them. The CDR3 spans 14 residues. Germline loops: CDR1 SGHTA, CDR2 FQGNSA. The CDR3 loop reads CASSLRSQGYEQYF. CDR3 DNA sequence: TGTGCCAGCAGCTTACGTTCCCAGGGCTACGAGCAGTACTTC.

The chain recombines TRBV5-1 with TRBJ2-4, with 7 nucleotides matching TRBD1. V shed 7 bases and J 2 bases; nucleotides not matched to a gene: 9. The CDR3 is 15 amino acids. Germline values: CDR1 SGHRS, CDR2 YFSETQ. DNA for the CDR3: TGCGCCAGCGCCGACAGGGATCGTACCAAAAACATTCAGTACTTC. It codes for CASADRDRTKNIQYF. Based on the CDR3 plus reference TRBV5-1 and TRBJ2-4, the full variable domain is KAGVTQTPRYLIKTRGQQVTLSCSPISGHRSVSWYQQTPGQGLQFLFEYFSETQRNKGNFPGRFSGRQFSNSRSEMNVSTLELGDSALYLCASADRDRTKNIQYFGAGTRLSVL.

The genes are TRBV10-3 and TRBJ1-6, with 8 positions matching TRBD1. CDR1 ENHRY and CDR2 SYGVKD come from the germline V gene. The V and J ends lost 11 bases and 6 bases, in that order; junction bases with no gene match: 6. The CDR3 loop spans 13 amino acids. CDR3 coding DNA: TGTGCCGCCTCGACAGGGGTTAATTCACCCCTCCACTTT. The encoded protein is CAASTGVNSPLHF.

The V gene is TRBV9, the J gene TRBJ2-3; 7 positions match TRBD1. The CDR3 is 16 residues long. Trimming took 2 bases from V and 0 from J; bases not matched to a gene: 6. The germline CDR1 and CDR2 sequences are SGDLS and YYNGEE. CDR3 coding DNA: TGTGCCAGCAGCGTCAGGGGGAGACCTAGCACAGATACGCAGTATTTT. Amino acid sequence: CASSVRGRPSTDTQYF. The entire variable domain, with the rest obtained from reference TRBV9 and TRBJ2-3, is as follows: DSGVTQTPKHLITATGQRVTLRCSPRSGDLSVYWYQQSLDQGLQFLIQYYNGEERAKGNILERFSAQQFPDLHSELNLSSLELGDSALYFCASSVRGRPSTDTQYFGPGTRLTVL.

The chain is built from TRBV7-3 and TRBJ2-7, with D possibly TRBD2 on 6 matching bases. The CDR3 loop spans 14 amino acids. The V gene's germline CDR1 is SGHTA and CDR2 FQGTGA. Trimming shortened V by 2 bases and J by 5 bases, and 13 bases separated the two germline ends. The CDR3 reads CASSLSGRLHEQYF. As DNA, the CDR3 is TGTGCCAGCAGCTTATCAGGGAGGCTCCACGAGCAGTACTTC.

The V gene is TRBV7-2, the J gene TRBJ2-1; 7 bases are shared with TRBD2. After removal of 5 bases from V and 10 bases from J, the junction contained 8 bases not matched to a gene. Looked up from germline, CDR1 is SGHTA and CDR2 is FQGNSA. The CDR3 has 13 amino acids. CDR3 amino acids: CASSLRTSREQFF. The CDR3 DNA sequence: TGTGCCAGCAGCCTACGGACTAGTCGGGAGCAGTTCTTC.

V and J are TRBV3-1 (or the pseudogene TRBV3-2) and TRBJ1-4; TRBD1 matches 9 bases. Germline CDR1 and CDR2: LGHDT and YNNKEL (reference sequence). CDR3 length: 18 amino acids. Germline trimming cut 1 base from V and 0 bases from J; bases unmatched to any gene: 6. The CDR3 loop reads CASSQGGTGSSTNEKLFF. The DNA for the CDR3 is TGTGCCAGCAGCCAAGGTGGGACAGGGAGTTCAACTAATGAAAAACTGTTTTTT.

J is TRBJ1-2 and V is TRBV3-1 (or the pseudogene TRBV3-2), with 9 bases lining up with TRBD1. The ends lost 3 bases at V and 6 bases at J; junction bases unmatched: 5. This CDR3 has 14 residues. The V gene's germline CDR1 is LGHDT and CDR2 YNNKEL (reference sequence). CDR3 residues: CASSHGGTGNGYTF. The CDR3 DNA reads TGTGCCAGCAGCCATGGTGGGACAGGGAATGGCTACACCTTC.

The J gene is TRBJ1-1, the V gene TRBV6-4, with no clear D. The V end lost 4 bases, the J end lost 4 bases, and 13 bases lay between the germline ends. CDR1 is MRHNA and CDR2 is SNTAGT in the germline V gene. The CDR3 totals 14 residues. CDR3 amino acids: CASSVERESTEAFF. The CDR3 coding sequence is TGTGCCAGCAGTGTCGAGAGGGAGAGCACTGAAGCTTTCTTT.

The DNA for the CDR3 is TGCGCCAGCACTCCGGGACAGGGCTTGAACACTGAAGCTTTCTTT. Its protein product is CASTPGQGLNTEAFF. V is TRBV5-1 and J is TRBJ1-1; TRBD1 matches at 9 bases. V shed 6 bases, J shed 0 bases, and the junction held 6 bases outside the gene matches. Per germline, CDR1 SGHRS and CDR2 YFSETQ. This CDR3 contains 15 residues.

The chain couples TRBV3-1 (or the pseudogene TRBV3-2) to TRBJ2-7; 10 positions agree with TRBD1. This CDR3 spans 15 amino acids. Germline V gives CDR1 LGHDT, CDR2 YNNKEL (reference sequence). V was pared by 0 bases and J by 6 bases, with 5 bases of the junction left unmatched. DNA for the CDR3: TGTGCCAGCAGCCAAGAGGGACAGGGGATCTTCGAGCAGTACTTC. Protein product: CASSQEGQGIFEQYF.

The V call is TRBV27, the J call TRBJ1-2; 8 positions match TRBD1. Germline CDR1 reads MNHEY; CDR2 reads SMNVEV (reference sequence). The J segment lost 9 bases and the V segment lost 5 bases, leaving 20 bases of the junction unmatched. This CDR3 comprises 17 residues. As DNA, the CDR3 is TGTGCCAGCAGTCGACAGGGGCTCATAGTGGGGGCTATGAGCTACACCTTC. It codes for CASSRQGLIVGAMSYTF.